This T cell receptor (beta chain) emerged from a study of T cell clones after liver transplantation. Looking at the study overall: Three of eight recipients were HCV-positive; others had non-autoimmune, non-viral indications. Until 12-24 months post-transplant, subjects got standard immunosuppression and no induction.

Profiling relied on immunoSEQ multiplex PCR, and the TCRdb table lists in-frame clones only, not all of them. The sample has just under 60,000 clones, about 73% seen once. Germline V CDR1 and CDR2: SGHDT, YYEEEE. V was clipped by 4 bases and J by 5 bases, with 15 bases between them. The CDR3 has 14 residues. The source material was CD4+ T cells from blood, sampled at the roughly 15-month timepoint. The gene calls are TRBV5-6 and TRBJ2-5, with D perhaps TRBD1 (5 bases). The origin of this receptor is a human patient who received a liver transplant. Some T cells may trace back to the graft donor. Written as DNA, the CDR3 is TGTGCCAGCAGCCTTGCTAGGGGTCGGGAGACCCAGTACTTC. It yields the protein CASSLARGRETQYF.